These T cell receptor beta chains were read from a single sample in a study of shared clonotypes between healthy human individuals. Produced via immunoSEQ multiplex PCR; TCRdb's table is partial and in-frame only. Of about 1 million clones listed, 70% to 80% were seen once; the top ten hold around 0.47%. The sample was memory CD4+ T cells from PBMCs. Every receptor here comes from a man aged 18 to 30 in good health. Some clones in this sample may be carry-over from other donors' samples. CDR3s leave out the opening cysteine and the closing phenylalanine or tryptophan. Each record gives: CDR3 protein, V gene, CDR3 length.

CDR3: ASSLPRASLHTIY
V: TRBV13
length: 13

CDR3: ASSPYGGEQY
V: TRBV18
length: 10

CDR3: ASSPQGATGNTIY
V: TRBV28
length: 13

CDR3: ASSPKTVPTGELF
V: TRBV7-3
length: 13

CDR3: ASSLWDRGYGYT
V: TRBV7-9
length: 12

CDR3: ASSPMHNSGANVLT
V: TRBV5-1
length: 14

CDR3: ASSARTRGNTEAF
V: TRBV9
length: 13

CDR3: ASSEYPGVGSPLH
V: TRBV2
length: 13

CDR3: SVERGVYGYT
V: TRBV29-1
length: 10

CDR3: ASSSPGQNTEAF
V: TRBV28
length: 12

CDR3: ASSIDQRGQQPQH
V: TRBV19
length: 13

CDR3: ASWGQRTDTQY
V: TRBV2
length: 11

CDR3: ATIRGSNRGRGSNTEAF
V: TRBV19
length: 17

CDR3: ASSGHRTGVSIGYT
V: TRBV6-1
length: 14

CDR3: ATAPGTAIGTQY
V: TRBV15
length: 12

CDR3: ASSSLAGGPNEQF
V: TRBV5-1
length: 13

CDR3: ASSLGTGYNEQF
V: TRBV5-1
length: 12

CDR3: ASSLRTGQAYEQY
V: TRBV5-1
length: 13

CDR3: ASSSFQTGKETQY
V: TRBV9
length: 13

CDR3: ASRYKGGTEAF
V: TRBV27
length: 11

CDR3: ASSPGPYQETQY
V: TRBV11-3
length: 12

CDR3: ASSGTEGHSYEQY
V: TRBV21-1
length: 13

CDR3: ASSSGNSGNTIY
V: TRBV7-8
length: 12

CDR3: ASSPGQHYEQY
V: TRBV11-3
length: 11

CDR3: ASSPGTYGYT
V: TRBV18
length: 10

CDR3: ASSLGSGERATDTQY
V: TRBV5-4
length: 15

CDR3: SVDPGIQETQY
V: TRBV29-1
length: 11

CDR3: AWMEQASGYEQY
V: TRBV30
length: 12

CDR3: AWKRGAPSNEQF
V: TRBV30
length: 12

CDR3: ASSGRGLAGELYEQY
V: TRBV10-1
length: 15

CDR3: ASSLAGVWETQY
V: TRBV28
length: 12

CDR3: ASIPVQGFWTEAF
V: TRBV6-1
length: 13

CDR3: ASKRSWTDPGYGYT
V: TRBV27
length: 14

CDR3: ASSPLRDQDTQY
V: TRBV18
length: 12

CDR3: ASGGFGTEAF
V: TRBV5-5
length: 10

CDR3: AWSADRVREQY
V: TRBV30
length: 11

CDR3: ASSRGYEQY
V: TRBV6-1
length: 9

CDR3: ASSTGPGKVREQY
V: TRBV28
length: 13

CDR3: ASRHSTGAYEQY
V: TRBV7-2
length: 12

CDR3: ASSLQSGGRVPDTQY
V: TRBV4-2
length: 15

CDR3: ASSQVTVYGYT
V: TRBV5-1
length: 11

CDR3: ASSLVTAYEQY
V: TRBV28
length: 11

CDR3: ASSPWGRGPDTQY
V: TRBV7-6
length: 13

CDR3: ASSLQGQGQETQY
V: TRBV9
length: 13

CDR3: ASSGTGERPQH
V: TRBV28
length: 11

CDR3: AISDLGGTEAF
V: TRBV10-3
length: 11

CDR3: AISRTPAVAGNTIY
V: TRBV10-3
length: 14

CDR3: ASSLGGPGELF
V: TRBV28
length: 11

CDR3: ASSVQGTNQETQY
V: TRBV9
length: 13

CDR3: ASGTGTDTQY
V: TRBV6-4
length: 10

CDR3: ASSLLAGTAKNIQY
V: TRBV6-6
length: 14